The T cell receptor (beta chain) under discussion was sequenced for a study of cytotoxic CD8 clonotypes in ibrutinib-treated CLL. The wider study: Mean per-sample yields comprised just over 250,000 productive templates and 85,000 to 95,000 productive rearrangements.

V was clipped by 4 bases and J by 5 bases, with 8 bases between them. Germline V lookup: CDR1 SEHNR, CDR2 FQNEAQ (reference sequence). This CDR3 has 12 residues. Investigators sought sequencing depths of between 1 in 200,000 and 1 in 1 million T cells. Generated by immunoSEQ multiplex PCR, the TCRdb table keeps only in-frame clones and is missing some. Of approximately 140,000 clones listed, less than 95% are singletons. The V and J genes are TRBV7-9 and TRBJ1-2; tentative D call: TRBD1 (6 bases). The input for sequencing was PBMCs, taken after 12 months of ibrutinib treatment. The TCR comes from a human donor with chronic lymphocytic leukemia. The CDR3 sequence is CASSSQGYGYTF. The CDR3 DNA is TGTGCCAGCAGCTCACAGGGTTATGGCTACACCTTC. Looking up the rest from reference TRBV7-9 and TRBJ1-2 gives the full variable domain: DTGVSQNPRHKITKRGQNVTFRCDPISEHNRLYWYRQTLGQGPEFLTYFQNEAQLEKSRLLSDRFSAERPKGSFSTLEIQRTEQGDSAMYLCASSSQGYGYTFGSGTRLTVV.